According to its frequency, the clone carrying this T cell receptor (beta chain) is medium-sized. Its antigen is undetermined. The sample is drawn from a study of CXCR3-negative and CXCR3-positive naive CD8 T cells. Overall study: Cumulative TRB read yield was approximately 135 million, averaging about 1.5 +/- 0.3 million per library.

UMI labels and 5' RACE were used to prepare the TRB cDNA libraries. Using the 5' RACE reads, TCRdb records one entry per CDR3 protein without DNA. Seen in this sample are approximately 8,700 distinct CDR3 sequences; the ten most common clones hold 0.9% to 1.2%. This CDR3 is built from 14 residues. Germline CDR1 and CDR2: SNHLY and FYNNEI. Notes on the study in general: Naive cells that were CXCR3-negative or CXCR3-positive used TRBV-TRBJ genes alike, while memory cells diverged. High diversity, comparable across both naive subsets, contrasted with much lower diversity in memory CD8+ cells. Naive CXCR3-positive cells had TRB CDR3s more hydrophobic than those of CXCR3-negative naive cells.

The rearrangement joins TRBV2 to TRBJ2-2; TCRdb returns TRBD1, unconfirmable since there is no DNA. This receptor was obtained from a human donor in good health. Some clones in this sample may be carry-over from other donors' samples. The sequencing sample was made of naive CXCR3- CD8+ T cells from blood. The subset: CD45RO-CCR7+CD27+CD95- naive CD8+ T cells lacking CXCR3 (TNR3-). This CDR3 is CASSDDRAAGELFF.